Listed below are T cell receptor beta chains from one sample, sequenced in a study of neoadjuvant anti-PD-1 for oral cavity cancer. Generated by immunoSEQ multiplex PCR, the TCRdb table keeps only in-frame clones and is missing some. This sample carries about 37,000 clones, 30% to 40% of them seen once, and the ten largest clones take 16%. The starting material was tumor tissue, obtained after nivolumab (anti-PD-1) treatment. The receptors come from a person between 40 and 85 years old with oral cavity squamous cell carcinoma. CDR3s include the opening cysteine and the closing phenylalanine or tryptophan. Fields, in order: J gene, V gene, CDR3 protein.

J: TRBJ2-7
V: TRBV6-6
CDR3: CASRGGGGDSDEQYF

J: TRBJ1-6
V: TRBV10-3
CDR3: CAISESPTGQGLYSPLHF

J: TRBJ1-2
V: TRBV9
CDR3: CASSAPGGGYGYTF

J: TRBJ2-7
V: TRBV15
CDR3: CATSTGTSYEQYF

J: TRBJ2-7
V: TRBV7-9
CDR3: CASSYQDRTYEQYF

J: TRBJ1-1
V: TRBV19
CDR3: CASTKGNWNTEAFF

J: TRBJ2-1
V: TRBV5-1
CDR3: CASSLGSGNEQFF

J: TRBJ1-5
V: TRBV5-5
CDR3: CASSIVDRGHNQPQHF

J: TRBJ2-3
V: TRBV5-1
CDR3: CASKRQGSDTQYF

J: TRBJ1-1
V: TRBV21-1
CDR3: CASSNPGQGKSPEAFF

J: TRBJ1-1
V: TRBV15
CDR3: CATSRDVEGAEAFF

J: TRBJ1-2
V: TRBV28
CDR3: CASSRQAGYGYTF

J: TRBJ2-3
V: TRBV5-1
CDR3: CASSLGVGVADTQYF

J: TRBJ1-5
V: TRBV7-6
CDR3: CASSLHSNQPQHF

J: TRBJ1-5
V: TRBV19
CDR3: CASSLGQPGQPQHF

J: TRBJ1-2
V: TRBV4-1
CDR3: CASSQGGTGPFYGYTF

J: TRBJ1-1
V: TRBV21-1
CDR3: CASSKGRMNTEAFF

J: TRBJ2-5
V: TRBV19
CDR3: CASSSLGTFQETQYF

J: TRBJ2-1
V: TRBV7-3
CDR3: CASSSDRGNEQFF

J: TRBJ1-2
V: TRBV2
CDR3: CASNHRGNYGYTF

J: TRBJ2-7
V: TRBV4-1
CDR3: CASSQDPNPGLAGGFYEQYF

J: TRBJ1-6
V: TRBV2
CDR3: CASEGAEGGYNSPLHF

J: TRBJ2-1
V: TRBV27
CDR3: CASRGPSSYNEQFF

J: TRBJ2-1
V: TRBV19
CDR3: CASSMGGVRSYNEQFF

J: TRBJ2-1
V: TRBV28
CDR3: CASRPNDPYNEQFF

J: TRBJ2-1
V: TRBV27
CDR3: CASSISSSDNEQFF

J: TRBJ2-7
V: TRBV19
CDR3: CASSKTGVYEQYF

J: TRBJ1-6
V: TRBV27
CDR3: CASSSRTGGLYNSPLHF

J: TRBJ2-7
V: TRBV29-1
CDR3: CSAGPTGAAEQYF

J: TRBJ2-2
V: TRBV7-9
CDR3: CASSPTPGVQTGELFF

J: TRBJ1-6
V: TRBV6-4
CDR3: CASSDSWNSPLHF

J: TRBJ2-1
V: TRBV19
CDR3: CASSILTETYNEQFF

J: TRBJ2-3
V: TRBV7-6
CDR3: CASSLGASTDTQYF

J: TRBJ1-1
V: TRBV19
CDR3: CASSWGQRNTEAFF

J: TRBJ1-2
V: TRBV18
CDR3: CASSPGGGDEYGYTF

J: TRBJ2-7
V: TRBV27
CDR3: CASSFQASGAGNYEQYF

J: TRBJ1-2
V: TRBV30
CDR3: CARSGTNKYGYTF

J: TRBJ2-7
V: TRBV19
CDR3: CASSIWEGEQYF